This TCR beta chain comes out of a study of shared clonotypes between healthy human individuals. It was CD45RO-negative cells, positively selected for CCR7, that made up naive CD8 cells, with terminally differentiated effector memory CD45RA+ cells excluded. This clone was seen only once. In the authors' workflow: Junction-only immunoSEQ data arrived without quality scores, meaning filtering differed. Sequencing used immunoSEQ multiplex PCR; TCRdb keeps in-frame clones, though not all of them. The V and J calls and clone size are taken from that table; D and trimming were inferred from the DNA. The sample lists about 1.9 million clones, over 85% occurring once. This receptor was identified in a man in his late teens or twenties in good health. Some clones in this sample may be carry-over from other donors' samples. The sequenced sample was naive CD8+ T cells from PBMCs.

The DNA for the CDR3 is TGCGCCAGCAGGGACTGGACCCAAGAGACCCAGTACTTC. Residues: CASRDWTQETQYF. The chain couples TRBV10-2 to TRBJ2-5, with a tentative D call TRBD2 (5 bases). V was pared by 6 bases and J by 1 base, with 9 bases between. Germline V CDR1 and CDR2: WSHSY, SAAADI. The CDR3 is made up of 13 amino acids.